This T cell receptor beta chain was identified during a study of regulatory T cells in long-lasting Graves disease. Germline CDR1 DFQATT, CDR2 SNEGSKA (reference sequence). V was pared by 3 bases and J by 7 bases, with 16 bases of the junction left unmatched. The CDR3 extends over 16 amino acids. Findings of the study overall: Relative to new patients (under 1,000), persistent patients exhibited greater sharing of public clonotypes (around 2,500). It was in persistent disease that TRBV28, TRBJ1-2 and TRBJ2-5 were favored. Lower TCR diversity was seen in persistent Graves' patients than in newly diagnosed ones.

Time point given: newly diagnosed GD, antithyroid drugs for less than 3 months. Following extraction of RNA from PBMCs, that RNA was used to make the TCR library. TCR beta libraries were built with iRepertoire HTBI primers and Arm-PCR of CDR3 regions. TCRdb re-analysed the multiplex PCR reads in MiXCR, keeping a single row per CDR3 protein. Of a few hundred thousand distinct CDR3 sequences in the sample, just over 20% were seen once. This clonotype was detected many times. Antigen specificity is unknown. The specimen comprised peripheral blood mononuclear cells (PBMCs), sampled at new diagnosis, from a patient treated with antithyroid drugs. The origin of this receptor is a female donor with Graves disease. The chain joins TRBV20-1 to TRBJ2-3; 7 bases fit TRBD2. The CDR3 DNA is TGCAGTGCTAGTGGCGGGCGGGGGAGGGGAGCAAATACGCAGTATTTT. Translating gives CSASGGRGRGANTQYF.